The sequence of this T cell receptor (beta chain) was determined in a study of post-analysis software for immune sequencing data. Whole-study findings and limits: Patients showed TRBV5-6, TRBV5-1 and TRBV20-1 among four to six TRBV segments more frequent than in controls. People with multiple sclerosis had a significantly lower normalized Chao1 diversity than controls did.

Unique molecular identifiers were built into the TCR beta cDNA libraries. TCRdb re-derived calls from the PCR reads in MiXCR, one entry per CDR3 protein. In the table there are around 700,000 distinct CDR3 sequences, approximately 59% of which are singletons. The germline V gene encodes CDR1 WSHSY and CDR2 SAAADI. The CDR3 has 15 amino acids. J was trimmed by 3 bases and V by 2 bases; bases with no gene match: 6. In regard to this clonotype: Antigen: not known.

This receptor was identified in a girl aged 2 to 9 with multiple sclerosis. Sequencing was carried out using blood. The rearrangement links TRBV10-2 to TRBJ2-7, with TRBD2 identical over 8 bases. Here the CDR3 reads CASSEPGLENYEQYF. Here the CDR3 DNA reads TGCGCCAGCAGTGAGCCGGGACTAGAAAACTACGAGCAGTACTTC.